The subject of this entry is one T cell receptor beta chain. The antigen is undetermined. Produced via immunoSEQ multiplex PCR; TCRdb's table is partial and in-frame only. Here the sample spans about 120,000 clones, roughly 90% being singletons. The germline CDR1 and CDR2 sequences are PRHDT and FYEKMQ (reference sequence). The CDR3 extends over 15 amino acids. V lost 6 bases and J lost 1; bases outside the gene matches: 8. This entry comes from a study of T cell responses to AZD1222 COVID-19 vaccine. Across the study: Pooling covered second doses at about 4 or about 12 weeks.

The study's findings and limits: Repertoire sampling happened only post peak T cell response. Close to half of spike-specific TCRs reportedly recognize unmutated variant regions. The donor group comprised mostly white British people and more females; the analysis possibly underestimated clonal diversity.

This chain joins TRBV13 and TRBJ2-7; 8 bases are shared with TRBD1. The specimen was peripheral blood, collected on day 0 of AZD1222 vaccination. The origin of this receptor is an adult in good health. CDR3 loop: CASSPGQGASYEQYF. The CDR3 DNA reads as TGTGCCAGCAGTCCCGGGCAGGGGGCGTCCTACGAGCAGTACTTC.